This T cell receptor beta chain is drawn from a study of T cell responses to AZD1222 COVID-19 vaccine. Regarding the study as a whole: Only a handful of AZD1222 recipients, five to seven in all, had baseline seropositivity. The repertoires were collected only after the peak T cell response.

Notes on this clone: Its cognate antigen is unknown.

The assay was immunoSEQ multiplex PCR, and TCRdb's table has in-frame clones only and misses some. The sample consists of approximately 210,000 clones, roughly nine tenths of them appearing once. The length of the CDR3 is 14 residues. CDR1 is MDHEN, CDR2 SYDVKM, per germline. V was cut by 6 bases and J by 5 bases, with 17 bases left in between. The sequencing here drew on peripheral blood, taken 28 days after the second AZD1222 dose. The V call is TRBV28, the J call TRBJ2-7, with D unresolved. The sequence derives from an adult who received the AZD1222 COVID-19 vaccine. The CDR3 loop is CASSPRGARDEQYF. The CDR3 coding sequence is TGTGCCAGCAGCCCCCGCGGAGCAAGGGACGAGCAGTACTTC.